These 29 T cell receptor beta chains were all obtained from the same sample, sequenced in a study of CD8+CD57+ T cells in acquired aplastic anemia. Researchers used genomic DNA as the template to profile TCR beta VDJ and CDR3. Each CDR3 protein is one row after TCRdb ran MiXCR on the reads. Found here are hundreds of thousands of distinct CDR3 sequences, 45% to 70% of them singletons; the top ten hold 6.5% to 10%. The sequencing input was sorted CD4+, CD8+, or CD8+CD57+ T cells (not recorded which) from PBMCs. The receptor set was obtained from a human donor with severe aplastic anemia or a healthy control (not recorded which).

Here the CDR3 DNA reads TGTGCCAGCAGCTCCCTACCGCGCGGGACCCAGTACTTC. As protein: CASSSLPRGTQYF. The V gene is TRBV7-2, the J gene TRBJ2-5; D gene uncertain. Germline assignment: CDR1 SGHTA and CDR2 FQGNSA. The CDR3 has 13 residues. Trimming removed 4 bases at V and 7 bases at J, with 13 bases between. The full variable domain, rest sourced from reference TRBV7-2 and TRBJ2-5, is GAGVSQSPSNKVTEKGKDVELRCDPISGHTALYWYRQSLGQGLEFLIYFQGNSAPDKSGLPSDRFSAERTGGSVSTLTIQRTQQEDSAVYLCASSSLPRGTQYFGPGTRLLVL.

The genes are TRBV5-1 and TRBJ1-2; TRBD1 matches at 7 bases. CDR3 length: 15 residues. Germline V gene data show CDR1 as SGHRS and CDR2 as YFSETQ. V shed 0 bases, J shed 8 bases, and the junction held 10 bases outside the gene matches. The CDR3 DNA sequence: TGCGCCAGCAGCTTGGGACAGGGTTCTCTCTACGGCTACACCTTC. Its protein is CASSLGQGSLYGYTF.

This clonotype was seen more than once but under ten times. V is TRBV29-1 and J is TRBJ2-6; D possibly corresponds to TRBD1 (5 bases). With 4 bases removed from V and 3 bases from J, the gap between germline ends came to 13 bases. CDR1 is SQVTM and CDR2 is ANQGSEA in the germline V gene. The CDR3 contains 15 residues. The CDR3 sequence: CSVGFRVDGANVLTF. CDR3 in DNA: TGCAGCGTTGGATTCAGGGTTGATGGGGCCAACGTCCTGACTTTC.

In its sample, this clonotype was seen a few times. The chain is built from TRBV20-1 and TRBJ1-2; D may be TRBD1 (5 bases). The ends were cut back, 3 bases at V and 2 bases at J, with 16 bases in the middle. This CDR3 spans 15 amino acids. The V gene's germline CDR1 is DFQATT and CDR2 SNEGSKA (reference sequence). CDR3 DNA: TGCAGTGCTAGTCCTACCCCGGGGCTAAACTATGGCTACACCTTC. Translated, it gives CSASPTPGLNYGYTF.

The chain is built from TRBV20-1 and TRBJ2-7; D remains ambiguous. CDR1 and CDR2 from the germline V gene are DFQATT and SNEGSKA (reference sequence). With 5 bases removed from V and 3 bases from J, the gap between germline ends came to 8 bases. This CDR3 spans 11 amino acids. This CDR3 is CSALPIYEQYF. The CDR3 nucleotides read TGCAGTGCTCTACCAATCTACGAGCAGTACTTC.

As regards this clonotype: A clone one base away is much larger, so this may be a read error. The rearrangement joins TRBV5-1 to TRBJ1-1; D not resolved. The CDR3 has 15 residues. Germline CDR1 is SGHRS and CDR2 is YFSETQ. V shed 0 bases and J shed 5 bases, with 14 bases lying between them. The CDR3, as DNA: TGCGCCAGCAGCTTGGAACGGATGGGTAAGACTGAAGCTTTCTTT. This codes for CASSLERMGKTEAFF.

Written as DNA, the CDR3 is TGCAGTGCTAGAGCGACAGGGGCGGCGGAGCTGTTTTTT. This gives the protein CSARATGAAELFF. This sequence joins TRBV20-1 and TRBJ2-2; 8 bases match TRBD1. The CDR3 spans 13 residues. The germline V gene has CDR1 DFQATT and CDR2 SNEGSKA (reference sequence). Trimming removed 1 base from V and 10 bases from J; junction bases left unmatched: 5.

About this clonotype itself: This CDR3 fails to terminate in the conserved phenylalanine or tryptophan, so it likely reflects a read error. The rearrangement joins TRBV28 to TRBJ1-1, with D uncertain. The germline V gene has CDR1 MDHEN and CDR2 SYDVKM. This CDR3 region has 18 residues. CDR3 nucleotides: TGTGCCAGCAGCGGCCCGCAGGCGGATATTGAATTGAACACTGACGCTTTCTGT. Translation: CASSGPQADIELNTDAFC.

Only a few counts were recorded for this clonotype. The chain recombines TRBV19 with TRBJ1-2; maybe TRBD1 (6 bases). Trimming removed 4 bases at V and 2 bases at J, with 14 bases between. Germline-derived CDR1 and CDR2 are LNHDA and SQIVND (reference sequence). The CDR3 length is 15 residues. CDR3 sequence reads: CASSNGDKLNYGYTF. In DNA, the CDR3 is TGTGCCAGTAGTAATGGGGACAAATTAAACTATGGCTACACCTTC.

Only a few counts were recorded for this clonotype. This chain uses TRBV20-1 with TRBJ2-7; TRBD2 aligns across 12 bases. Germline assignment: CDR1 DFQATT and CDR2 SNEGSKA (reference sequence). J gave up 6 bases and V 1 base, and 4 bases lay outside the gene matches. This CDR3 spans 14 amino acids. The CDR3, as DNA: TGCAGTGCTAGAGCTAGCGGGGGGGCGAGCGAGCAGTACTTC. Its protein is CSARASGGASEQYF.

The sample holds a few counts of this clonotype. The CDR3: CASSDPGGENTIYF. The CDR3 bases are TGTGCCAGCAGTGACCCAGGTGGCGAAAACACCATATATTTT. The V gene is TRBV2, the J gene TRBJ1-3; no definite D call. CDR1 and CDR2 (germline): SNHLY, FYNNEI. Trimming shortened V by 3 bases and J by 6 bases, and 12 bases separated the two germline ends. The CDR3 consists of 14 residues.

This clonotype was seen many times. The J gene is TRBJ2-3, the V gene TRBV9; TRBD1 matches 7 bases. Germline lookup yields CDR1 SGDLS and CDR2 YYNGEE. V shed 3 bases and J 1 base; nucleotides not matched to a gene: 5. The CDR3 length is 15 residues. The CDR3 bases are TGTGCCAGCAGCGGACCCGGGACAGGCACAGATACGCAGTATTTT. Residues: CASSGPGTGTDTQYF.

Ten or more counts support this clonotype. The genes are TRBV24-1 and TRBJ2-3; 15 bases fit TRBD2. With V trimmed by 5 bases and J by 4 bases, 0 bases remained unmatched. This CDR3 spans 15 amino acids. The germline CDR1 and CDR2 sequences are KGHDR and SFDVKD. CDR3 loop: CATSGTSGGADTQYF. DNA for the CDR3: TGTGCCACCAGTGGGACTAGCGGGGGGGCAGATACGCAGTATTTT.

The chain is built from TRBV5-6 and TRBJ2-7; D remains unclear. The germline V gene encodes CDR1 SGHDT and CDR2 YYEEEE. The CDR3 has 14 amino acids. V lost 3 bases, J lost 1 base, and 11 bases lay in between. CDR3 residues: CASSSSGVSYEQYF. CDR3 DNA: TGTGCCAGCAGCTCTTCAGGAGTTTCCTACGAGCAGTACTTC. The entire variable domain, with the rest obtained from reference TRBV5-6 and TRBJ2-7, is as follows: DAGVTQSPTHLIKTRGQQVTLRCSPKSGHDTVSWYQQALGQGPQFIFQYYEEEERQRGNFPDRFSGHQFPNYSSELNVNALLLGDSALYLCASSSSGVSYEQYFGPGTRLTVT.

The V and J genes are TRBV12-3 or TRBV12-4 and TRBJ2-1; unclear D gene. Trimming stripped 8 bases from V and 0 bases from J, with 8 bases between. The CDR3 runs 13 residues. The CDR3 is CASGPNSYNEQFF. CDR3 DNA: TGTGCCAGCGGTCCCAACTCCTACAATGAGCAGTTCTTC.

As concerns this clonotype: The junction does not match germline at one end; this may be a read error. The chain uses TRBV7-3 and TRBJ2-7; either TRBD1 or TRBD2 may supply D (5 bases each). Germline lookup yields CDR1 SGHTA and CDR2 FQGTGA. This CDR3 has 14 amino acids. In DNA form, the CDR3 reads TGCGCCAGCAGCCCAGAGACAGACTACTACGAGCAGTACTTC. Its protein is CASSPETDYYEQYF.

The rearrangement links TRBV10-2 to TRBJ2-7; D is unresolved. V was trimmed by 3 bases and J by 2 bases, leaving 11 bases between them. Per the germline V gene, CDR1 is WSHSY and CDR2 is SAAADI. The CDR3 sequence is 14 residues long. Here the CDR3 reads CASSEVVETYEQYF. The CDR3 coding sequence is TGCGCCAGCAGTGAAGTAGTAGAGACCTACGAGCAGTACTTC.

The sample holds one count of this clonotype. J is TRBJ2-2 and V is TRBV10-3; D is uncertain. Per germline, CDR1 ENHRY and CDR2 SYGVKD. The CDR3 spans 15 residues. V was shortened by 3 bases and J by 7 bases, with 15 bases between the two germline ends. The chain's CDR3 is CAISDFVGFSGELFF. CDR3 nucleotide sequence: TGTGCCATCAGTGATTTTGTGGGGTTTAGCGGGGAGCTGTTTTTT.

This sequence joins TRBV20-1 and TRBJ1-6, with D possibly matching TRBD1 (6 bases). Germline V gene lookup returns CDR1 DFQATT and CDR2 SNEGSKA (reference sequence). The V end was cut by 7 bases, the J end by 13 bases, with 20 bases between. The CDR3 sequence is 13 residues long. This chain's CDR3 is CSVRSSGGSPLHF. The CDR3 DNA reads as TGCAGTGTCCGTTCTTCCGGGGGCTCCCCCCTCCACTTT.

The sample holds a few counts of this clonotype. This sequence joins TRBV4-1 and TRBJ1-1; tentative D call: TRBD1 (6 bases). V was trimmed by 4 bases and J by 8 bases, leaving 20 bases between them. The germline gives CDR1 MGHRA, CDR2 YSYEKL. The CDR3 runs to 15 residues. CDR3 residues: CASSPEGGRGTEAFF. CDR3 DNA: TGCGCCAGCAGCCCTGAGGGGGGGCGCGGGACCGAAGCTTTCTTT.

J is TRBJ1-2 and V is TRBV7-2, with 7 bases matching TRBD1. V dropped 1 base and J dropped 4; count of bases not matched to a gene: 6. CDR1 SGHTA and CDR2 FQGNSA come from the germline V gene. The CDR3 length is 15 residues. The CDR3 spells CASSLDYRGSYGYTF. The CDR3 DNA reads as TGTGCCAGCAGCTTAGATTACAGGGGATCCTATGGCTACACCTTC.

The rearrangement uses TRBV29-1 and TRBJ2-2; maybe TRBD1 (6 bases). This CDR3 is 13 amino acids long. V lost 4 bases to trimming and J lost 1 base, with 7 bases between them. Germline assignment: CDR1 SQVTM and CDR2 ANQGSEA. Here the CDR3 DNA reads TGCAGCGTTGCACAGGGGAACACCGGGGAGCTGTTTTTT. This sequence encodes CSVAQGNTGELFF.

J is TRBJ2-7 and V is TRBV7-2; TRBD1 matches 7 bases. The trim removed 5 bases at V and 2 bases at J, leaving 9 bases unmatched. Per the germline V gene, CDR1 is SGHTA and CDR2 is FQGNSA. This CDR3 has 15 residues. The CDR3 loop reads CASSLGQGDPYEQYF. The CDR3 bases are TGTGCCAGCAGCCTAGGCCAGGGGGACCCCTACGAGCAGTACTTC.

The chain links TRBV5-1 to TRBJ2-5, with D uncertain. CDR1 and CDR2 (germline): SGHRS, YFSETQ. This CDR3 is 14 amino acids long. The V gene lost 2 bases and the J gene lost 2 bases, with 10 bases spanning the gap. CDR3 nucleotides: TGCGCCAGCAGCTTATATATCAGGCAAGAGACCCAGTACTTC. It is translated as CASSLYIRQETQYF.

V is TRBV7-9 and J is TRBJ2-5; 8 bases are shared with TRBD2. CDR3 length: 16 amino acids. Germline lookup yields CDR1 SEHNR and CDR2 FQNEAQ (reference sequence). V was pared by 3 bases and J by 0 bases, with 6 bases of the junction left unmatched. The CDR3: CASSFGGGRYQETQYF. The CDR3 nucleotides are TGTGCCAGCAGCTTCGGCGGGGGGAGATACCAAGAGACCCAGTACTTC.

This chain joins TRBV10-1 and TRBJ1-5, with TRBD1 matching 10 bases. The CDR3 runs 16 residues. The V gene's germline CDR1 is WNHNN and CDR2 SYGVQD (reference sequence). The J segment lost 0 bases and the V segment lost 8 bases, leaving 7 bases of the junction unmatched. The DNA of the CDR3 is TGCGCCAGCGGGAGGGACAGGGGTTATAGCAATCAGCCCCAGCATTTT. Translated: CASGRDRGYSNQPQHF.

Many counts were recorded for this clonotype. The V and J genes are TRBV29-1 and TRBJ1-5, with D perhaps matching TRBD1 (5 bases). Germline CDR1 reads SQVTM; CDR2 reads ANQGSEA. Trimming removed 5 bases from V and 2 bases from J, with 22 bases in between. The CDR3 spans 17 residues. The CDR3 nucleotides read TGCAGCGTTTACCTCGGTTCGGGGGGAATCGGCAATCAGCCCCAGCATTTT. Its translation is CSVYLGSGGIGNQPQHF.

This clonotype has at least ten counts. The V call is TRBV9, the J call TRBJ1-1; the D gene is possibly TRBD1 (5 bases). This CDR3 is built from 13 residues. V lost 2 bases and J lost 3, with 8 bases in between. CDR1 is SGDLS, CDR2 YYNGEE, per germline. This CDR3 reads CASSVSRDTEAFF. Written as DNA, the CDR3 is TGTGCCAGCAGCGTTAGCAGGGACACTGAAGCTTTCTTT.

This clonotype was picked up one time. V and J are TRBV10-1 and TRBJ1-5; possible D gene TRBD1, 5 bases. Trimming removed 6 bases from V and 6 bases from J, with 15 bases in between. The CDR3 sequence is 14 residues long. The germline gives CDR1 WNHNN, CDR2 SYGVQD (reference sequence). CDR3 coding DNA: TGCGCCAGCAGCGAGGGGTCGGGCAGTCAGCCCCAGCATTTT. This encodes CASSEGSGSQPQHF.